The following is a TCR beta chain sequence with its context. No cognate antigen has been identified for it. The source of the sample is a study of cytomegalovirus exposure and HLA in healthy donors (dated 2017 in TCRdb). Regarding the complete study: An earlier analysis of fewer than 750 of the donors reported approximately 280 Gb of sequence data and around 100 million unique TCR beta sequences obtained from roughly 180 million T cells. An early release covering around 630 HLA-typed donors comprised roughly 300 gigabases of sequencing data and roughly 85 million unique TCR sequences. Among the roughly 400 genotyped donors, around 81% belonged to the genetic ancestry cluster associated with self-reported Caucasian donors. The study aimed to test whether signatures of past pathogen exposure could be identified by cataloging public T cell receptors. The study profiled the T cell repertoires of 550 to 700 subjects by immunosequencing and related them to cytomegalovirus serostatus. Along with the roughly 700-subject first cohort, a separate validation cohort of 120 different subjects was used. To predict cytomegalovirus infection status, the study brought together high-throughput TCR immunosequencing, statistical association of individual TCRs with disease status, and machine learning. A later analysis re-analyzed previously published TCR beta repertoires from 666 donors and added high-resolution HLA genotyping to study TCR occurrence patterns. Rather than drawing on any new phenotypic data, the later analysis identified candidate immune exposures from TCR beta sequences and the way those sequences occurred across donors. To decide whether each TCR beta V gene segment behaved as functional or pseudogenic, an earlier analysis of some 570 of the donors relied on high-throughput TCR beta sequencing. Donor age, sex, ethnicity and CMV serostatus were compiled together with the repertoire data. In a later genetic analysis, genome-wide SNP genotypes for about 55% of the roughly 700 donors were used, and that subset was treated as a discovery cohort. Every repertoire in the discovery cohort had been generated on one and the same sequencing platform. HLA typing included class I and class II loci at four-digit resolution. The number of typed donors differed by locus: roughly 620-640 for A, B, C, DRB1 and DQB1; about 520 for DQA1; 606 for DPA1; and 400 to 480 for DPB1. Four or five DR-DQ haplotypes were handled as single units for association and clustering because linkage in the cohort was strong. Across 300 to 400 genotyped donors of the cohort, an average of roughly 250,000 unique TCR beta nucleotide sequences per donor were sequenced, and roughly a sixth of those sequences were non-productive.

In total, just over 650 healthy bone marrow donors made up the cohort. All cohort members were sampled while nominally healthy, although unrecorded immune exposures were likely present. The donor was CMV seronegative and was included in the group of about 400 seronegative cohort members. A peripheral blood sample was collected from each donor, and TCR beta sequencing was performed on peripheral blood mononuclear cells. Genomic DNA extraction from the blood cell samples was performed with the Qiagen DNeasy Blood Extraction Kit. The paper's findings and limits, for the study overall: It was suggested by the authors that the approach could potentially be generalized to other disease states and immunological phenotypes. In an earlier analysis of roughly 560 of the donors, most TCR beta V segments were observed in productive rearrangements about 87% or about 30% of the time, broadly matching IMGT annotations. Several of the top co-occurrence clusters appeared to be linked to parvovirus B19, influenza, CMV and Epstein-Barr virus, according to a later analysis. In a later analysis, TCR association rates were found to vary across HLA loci, with the most associated TCRs seen for DRB1 alleles and the fewest for HLA-C alleles. According to a later genetic analysis, donors in an Asian-associated ancestry cluster had fewer N-insertions in productive TCRs than the roughly 670-donor mean. Because counts were too low, seventeen rarely observed V segments, including chromosome 9 orphons, were excluded from the earlier analysis of 587 of the donors. An association between a missense DCLRE1C variant and V-gene and J-gene trimming of TCR beta chains was found in a later genetic analysis and replicated in an independent cohort. HLA typing was unavailable for some donors at each locus, so association tests used only the typed subset. A few of the identified cytomegalovirus-associated TCR beta chains were confirmed in vitro to be specific for cytomegalovirus antigens. A group of highly shared sequence variants was considered likely to be a technical artifact of the sequencing pipeline. Correlated functional status among segregating V segments might reflect linkage disequilibrium, but an unknown experimental factor could not be ruled out. Strong co-occurrence of HLA alleles, especially DR and DQ, made assigning TCR associations to individual alleles difficult. Across donors, most TCR sequences were observed very rarely, whereas some public TCRs were present in many individuals. Only TCR beta chains were sequenced in this cohort, and the absence of alpha or paired-chain data limited detectable features. A further reported finding was that TCR beta sequences accurately predicted the HLA-A and HLA-B alleles for most subjects in the first cohort. The only immune exposure information available for the cohort was CMV serostatus. In the study, approximately 160 TCR beta chains were listed as associated with cytomegalovirus. Cytomegalovirus status was reported to be diagnosed by the classifier with high specificity and sensitivity in both the original and validation cohorts. Most CMV-associated TCR beta chains appeared to be HLA-restricted in a later analysis, and the HLA associations seemed to be driven largely by CMV exposure. Roughly uniform sequencing depth across donors was assumed in presence/absence analyses, although this assumption may not hold. Some IMGT-functional V segments, including TRBV6-2 and TRBV6-3, could not be distinguished by the 87-base-pair reads and were therefore excluded. A later analysis associated some 17,000 TCR beta sequences with specific HLA alleles at a false discovery rate of 0.05. Compared with equally common non-associated chains, HLA-associated TCR beta chains in a later analysis were more clonally expanded and had lower generation probabilities.

CDR1 and CDR2 (MDHEN, SYDVKM) derive from the germline V gene. The CDR3, cysteine through phenylalanine, is 14 amino acids long. Only CDR3 DNA is held: 42 bases, read in frame from base 1. V loses 6 bases, J loses 2 bases, and the germline ends lie 11 bases apart. To prepare the library, the immunoSEQ multiplex PCR assay was applied. For the multiplex PCR, a mixture combining 60 forward primers for TCR Vbeta segments and 13 reverse primers for TCR Jbeta segments was used. A multiplex PCR assay on genomic DNA amplified the CDR3 region of rearranged TCR beta genes. The amplified TCR beta libraries were sequenced on the Illumina HiSeq System as 87-base-pair reads. Processing in the source paper ran as follows. A later analysis tallied approximately 87 million unique TCR beta chains across the 666 repertoires, and some 10 million of those chains were shared by two or more donors. A nearest-neighbor algorithm error-corrected the raw reads and collapsed the reads into unique sequences, merging closely related sequences to remove PCR and sequencing errors. CDR3 sequences were aligned to IMGT reference sequences to assign V, D and J gene segments. For a sequence to be retained, a match of at least six nucleotides to both a V gene segment and a J gene segment was required. Rearrangements were called productive when the CDR3 lacked stop codons and stayed in frame with V and J; all others were non-productive. Following IMGT convention, CDR3 was defined as the stretch from the second conserved V-encoded cysteine up to the conserved J-encoded phenylalanine. The earlier analysis of 587 of the donors excluded any sequence lacking an unambiguous match to a single V gene segment. An earlier analysis of some 610 of the donors called V segments functional above 56.7% productive rearrangements and segregating when the between-donor standard deviation exceeded 5%. A statistical classification framework was developed to diagnose cytomegalovirus status using the catalog of TCR beta chain sequences. A later analysis assigned V and J genes by comparing TCR nucleotide sequences with IMGT/GENE-DB human TR gene sequences. A later analysis assigned CDR3 sequences and most-parsimonious VDJ recombination scenarios with the TCRdist pipeline. In a later analysis, each TCR beta chain was defined by its CDR3 amino acid sequence together with its V-gene family, and reads without a unique V-gene family were excluded. A later analysis removed 550 to 700 highly shared, low-generation-probability nucleotide sequences to deal with suspected cross-contamination and a sequencing artifact. A later analysis calculated a clonal expansion index for each public chain from normalized within-repertoire ranks of inferred template counts. A later analysis computed generation probabilities with a VDJ recombination model fitted to out-of-frame rearrangements, and checked the results against IGoR. Hypergeometric tests were used in a later analysis to score TCR-TCR, TCR-HLA and TCR-CMV co-occurrence, with a repertoire-size bias correction applied to the TCR pairs. In a later analysis, false discovery rates were estimated by permuting HLA or CMV assignments 20 times. In a later analysis, co-occurring TCRs were grouped using DBSCAN, and TCRdist sequence similarity was added for clustering within HLA-allele-positive subsets. Repertoires with fewer than 30,000 or more than 120,000 public chains were left out of co-occurrence clustering, as were a few repertoires with anomalous nucleotide sharing. Imported from immuneACCESS, the table was reduced by TCRdb to in-frame sequences with V and J called. These copies leave out some clones; in studies compared against another copy, an unresolved V gene accounts for under half, and the cause of the remainder is not known. The DNA was the basis for D and trimming; V, J and clone size are from that table. In this sample's table one finds 95,000 to 150,000 clones. Roughly 2.5% of the sample belongs to the ten largest clones.

The receptor's source is a man younger than 40 in good health and CMV-seronegative. Specimen: PBMCs. In this chain, TRBV28 is recombined with TRBJ1-3; TRBD1 is a possible D gene, resting on 5 matching bases. This receptor carries the CDR3 CASRLDRAGNTIYF. The DNA reads as follows: TGTGCCAGCAGACTCGACAGAGCTGGAAACACCATATATTTT.